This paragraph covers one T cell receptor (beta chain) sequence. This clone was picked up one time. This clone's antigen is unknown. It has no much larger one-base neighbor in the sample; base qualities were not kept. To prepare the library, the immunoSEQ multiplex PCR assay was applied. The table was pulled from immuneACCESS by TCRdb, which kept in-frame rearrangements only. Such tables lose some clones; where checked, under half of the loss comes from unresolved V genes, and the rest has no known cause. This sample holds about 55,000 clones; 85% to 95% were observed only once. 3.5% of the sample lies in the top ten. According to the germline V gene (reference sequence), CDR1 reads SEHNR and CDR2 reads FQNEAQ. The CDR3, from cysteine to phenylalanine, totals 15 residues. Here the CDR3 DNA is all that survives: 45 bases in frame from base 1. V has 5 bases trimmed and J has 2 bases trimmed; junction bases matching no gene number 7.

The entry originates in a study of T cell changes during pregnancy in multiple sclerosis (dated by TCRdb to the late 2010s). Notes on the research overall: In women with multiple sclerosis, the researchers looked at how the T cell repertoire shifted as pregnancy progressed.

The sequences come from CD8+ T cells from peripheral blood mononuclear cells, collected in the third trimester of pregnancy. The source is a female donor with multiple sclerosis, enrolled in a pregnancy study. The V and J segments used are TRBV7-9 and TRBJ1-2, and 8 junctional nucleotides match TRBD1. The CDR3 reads CASSADRGPNYGYTF. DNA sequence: TGTGCCAGCAGCGCCGACAGGGGTCCCAACTATGGCTACACCTTC.